Following are 28 T cell receptor beta chains from one sample sequenced in a study of OX40 agonist ivuxolimab in advanced cancers. The method was immunoSEQ multiplex PCR; TCRdb's version includes in-frame clones alone and lacks a portion of them. The sample has tens of thousands of clones, approximately 90% seen once. Sequenced material: CD4+ or CD8+ T cells sorted from blood, taken in a trial of the OX40 agonist ivuxolimab. Receptors were obtained from an adult with an advanced solid tumor such as melanoma, head and neck, liver or kidney cancer.

This clone is medium-sized by share. The chain joins TRBV5-4 to TRBJ1-2; TRBD1 agrees at 8 bases. Germline V gene data show CDR1 as SGHNT and CDR2 as YYREEE (reference sequence). Losses at the gene ends were 4 bases for V and 6 bases for J; bases not matched to a gene: 8. The CDR3 is 14 residues long. CDR3: CASSPTAGGHGYTF. The CDR3 region has the DNA TGTGCCAGCAGCCCTACCGCAGGGGGCCATGGCTACACCTTC.

This chain joins TRBV5-8 and TRBJ2-7, with D maybe TRBD2 (5 bases). Trimming shortened V by 1 base and J by 3 bases, and 14 bases separated the two germline ends. The germline CDR1 and CDR2 sequences are SGHTS and YDEGEE. There are 15 residues in the CDR3. Here the CDR3 DNA reads TGTGCCAGCAGCTTGTTCTCTAGCCAAGGCTACGAGCAGTACTTC. This encodes CASSLFSSQGYEQYF.

The chain couples TRBV6-1 to TRBJ1-3; D call uncertain. Between the trimmed V and J ends, which lost 8 bases and 4 bases, there was a span of 12 bases. Germline-derived CDR1 and CDR2 are MNHNS and SASEGT. CDR3 length: 13 amino acids. This chain's CDR3 is CASATDLGNTIYF. In nucleotides, the CDR3 is TGTGCCAGCGCCACCGACCTCGGAAACACCATATATTTT.

This chain uses TRBV6-1 with TRBJ1-1, with 9 nucleotides matching TRBD1. Germline V lookup: CDR1 MNHNS, CDR2 SASEGT. V was clipped by 7 bases and J by 5 bases; unmatched bases: 5. This CDR3 spans 13 amino acids. The CDR3 protein is CASIQGAKTEAFF. The DNA of the CDR3 is TGTGCCAGCATACAGGGGGCGAAAACTGAAGCTTTCTTT.

The genes are TRBV30 and TRBJ1-2; tentative D call: TRBD1 (5 bases). Trimming removed 1 base from V and 4 bases from J, with 7 bases in between. This CDR3 contains 12 residues. Germline V gene lookup returns CDR1 GTSNPN and CDR2 SVGIG (reference sequence). CDR3 residues: CAWSDRLYGYTF. The DNA for the CDR3 is TGTGCCTGGAGTGACAGGCTCTATGGCTACACCTTC.

The chain combines TRBV13 with TRBJ2-2; 7 bases align to TRBD1. The CDR3 consists of 17 residues. J was trimmed by 1 base and V by 5 bases; bases with no gene match: 10. The germline V gene has CDR1 PRHDT and CDR2 FYEKMQ (reference sequence). The CDR3, as DNA: TGTGCCAGCAGCCCGACAGGGATAGGAAAGAACACCGGGGAGCTGTTTTTT. Protein product: CASSPTGIGKNTGELFF.

This clone was observed a few times. The V and J genes are TRBV5-1 and TRBJ1-1, with D hard to call. Germline values: CDR1 SGHRS, CDR2 YFSETQ. The CDR3 contains 13 residues. V lost 3 bases to trimming and J lost 1 base, with 7 bases between them. In nucleotides, the CDR3 is TGCGCCAGCAGCTCCGATACGAACACTGAAGCTTTCTTT. It codes for CASSSDTNTEAFF.

V is TRBV21-1 and J is TRBJ2-5; TRBD1 is the table's D call and was not checked against the DNA. TRBV21-1 is classified as a pseudogene. The CDR3 is made up of 15 amino acids. The CDR3 reads CASSTKQGWWETQYF. The DNA for the CDR3 is TGTGCCAGCAGCACAAAACAGGGTTGGTGGGAGACCCAGTACTTC.

V and J are TRBV7-6 and TRBJ2-1; no clear D. CDR1 is SGHVS and CDR2 is FNYEAQ in the germline V gene. Trimming removed 0 bases at V and 8 bases at J, with 11 bases between. CDR3 length: 14 residues. CDR3 protein: CASSLADPPHEQFF. Here the CDR3 DNA reads TGTGCCAGCAGCTTAGCTGACCCACCGCATGAGCAGTTCTTC.

The V gene is TRBV18, the J gene TRBJ1-5; tentatively, D is TRBD1 (5 bases). The CDR3 has 13 amino acids. V shed 6 bases and J shed 1 base, with 7 bases lying between them. CDR1 and CDR2 from the germline V gene are KGHSH and LQKENI. The CDR3 is CASSEGSNQPQHF. CDR3 nucleotide sequence: TGTGCCAGCTCGGAGGGGAGCAATCAGCCCCAGCATTTT.

The J gene is TRBJ1-2, the V gene TRBV2; a possible D gene is TRBD1 (6 bases). The CDR3 has 14 amino acids. V lost 6 bases and J 4 bases, leaving 15 bases between the germline ends. Germline V gene data show CDR1 as SNHLY and CDR2 as FYNNEI. The CDR3 protein is CASRLDSTFYGYTF. The CDR3 nucleotides are TGTGCCAGCAGATTGGACAGCACCTTCTATGGCTACACCTTC.

This clone was seen only once. The sample contains more than one DNA sequence encoding this CDR3. The chain uses TRBV11-2 and TRBJ1-1; D is uncertain. The CDR3 spans 13 residues. Germline V CDR1 and CDR2: SGHAT, FQNNGV. V was pared by 1 base and J by 5 bases, with 8 bases between. CDR3 in amino acids: CASSLGGRTEAFF. The CDR3, as DNA: TGTGCCAGCAGCTTAGGGGGAAGAACTGAAGCTTTCTTT.

The chain has TRBV5-1 and TRBJ2-1; 7 nucleotides align to TRBD1. J gave up 4 bases and V 3 bases, and 1 base lay outside the gene matches. Germline CDR1 and CDR2: SGHRS and YFSETQ. This CDR3 has 13 amino acids. The CDR3 sequence: CASSSTGYNEQFF. Here the CDR3 DNA reads TGCGCCAGCAGCTCGACAGGGTACAATGAGCAGTTCTTC.

The chain couples TRBV5-1 to TRBJ2-3, with TRBD2 as a possible D gene (6 bases). CDR3 size: 14 residues. V lost 5 bases and J 6 bases, leaving 16 bases between the germline ends. From germline, CDR1 is SGHRS and CDR2 YFSETQ. CDR3 sequence (DNA): TGCGCCAGCAGGAGGAGCGGGCTGGAGGATACGCAGTATTTT. This sequence encodes CASRRSGLEDTQYF. Full variable domain (missing parts from reference TRBV5-1 and TRBJ2-3): KAGVTQTPRYLIKTRGQQVTLSCSPISGHRSVSWYQQTPGQGLQFLFEYFSETQRNKGNFPGRFSGRQFSNSRSEMNVSTLELGDSALYLCASRRSGLEDTQYFGPGTRLTVL.

The chain combines TRBV30 with TRBJ1-2; no definite D call. Looked up from germline, CDR1 is GTSNPN and CDR2 is SVGIG (reference sequence). The length of the CDR3 is 10 residues. Trimming left V 5 bases short and J 7 bases short, with 8 bases between. CDR3 DNA: TGTGCCTGGGGAGGCCCTGGCTACACCTTC. This translates into CAWGGPGYTF.

V gene TRBV9 combines with J gene TRBJ2-7, with 9 bases lining up with TRBD2. Germline-derived CDR1 and CDR2 are SGDLS and YYNGEE. The CDR3 is made up of 16 amino acids. J was trimmed by 7 bases and V by 2 bases; bases with no gene match: 13. The CDR3 loop reads CASSVGRSGRPQEQYF. CDR3 sequence (DNA): TGTGCCAGCAGCGTCGGCCGAAGCGGGAGGCCCCAAGAGCAGTACTTC.

This clone has a handful of counts. J is TRBJ2-5 and V is TRBV7-2; D not resolved. The CDR3 runs 13 residues. V lost 3 bases and J 5 bases, leaving 10 bases between the germline ends. Germline V gene lookup returns CDR1 SGHTA and CDR2 FQGNSA. The CDR3 DNA reads TGTGCCAGCAGCTTCCTCAGGCACGAGACCCAGTACTTC. This codes for CASSFLRHETQYF. The complete variable domain, with remaining parts taken from reference TRBV7-2 and TRBJ2-5, reads GAGVSQSPSNKVTEKGKDVELRCDPISGHTALYWYRQSLGQGLEFLIYFQGNSAPDKSGLPSDRFSAERTGGSVSTLTIQRTQQEDSAVYLCASSFLRHETQYFGPGTRLLVL.

The rearrangement uses TRBV5-1 and TRBJ1-1; TRBD1 matches at 7 bases. The CDR3 sequence is 15 residues long. Germline CDR1 SGHRS, CDR2 YFSETQ. V dropped 2 bases and J dropped 0; count of bases not matched to a gene: 4. The DNA for the CDR3 is TGCGCCAGCAGCTTTCAGACAGGGATGAACACTGAAGCTTTCTTT. This sequence encodes CASSFQTGMNTEAFF.

The chain is built from TRBV28 and TRBJ1-5, with D tentatively TRBD1 (6 bases). V was trimmed by 3 bases and J by 2 bases, leaving 14 bases between them. CDR1 and CDR2 from the germline V gene are MDHEN and SYDVKM. This CDR3 has 16 residues. CDR3 region: CASSLWGAGGNQPQHF. CDR3 DNA sequence: TGTGCCAGCAGTTTGTGGGGGGCTGGGGGCAATCAGCCCCAGCATTTT.

This clone was seen just once. CDR3: CASTSGTPYNEQFF. Here the CDR3 DNA reads TGTGCCAGTACTTCCGGGACACCCTACAATGAGCAGTTCTTC. This chain joins TRBV28 and TRBJ2-1, with D maybe TRBD1 (6 bases). Trimming removed 9 bases from V and 2 bases from J, with 14 bases in between. Germline CDR1 and CDR2: MDHEN and SYDVKM. There are 14 residues in the CDR3.

The chain couples TRBV29-1 to TRBJ2-7; perhaps D is TRBD1 or TRBD2 (6 bases each). From germline, CDR1 is SQVTM and CDR2 ANQGSEA. Between the trimmed V and J ends, which lost 6 bases and 0 bases, there was a span of 12 bases. This CDR3 region has 13 residues. The CDR3 loop is CSVGGGPSYEQYF. The CDR3, as DNA: TGCAGCGTAGGGGGAGGCCCCTCCTACGAGCAGTACTTC.

Remarks on this clone: One end of the junction is discordant with germline, which a read error may explain. The chain joins TRBV14 to TRBJ1-4; D remains ambiguous. Per germline, CDR1 SGHDN and CDR2 FVKESK. The CDR3 totals 11 residues. CDR3 amino acids: CASSQESRPIF. DNA for the CDR3: TGTGCCAGCAGCCAAGAAAGTCGGCCAATTTTT.

This clone appeared a single time. The chain uses TRBV4-1 and TRBJ2-6; D remains unclear. This CDR3 is 19 amino acids long. The V end was cut by 2 bases, the J end by 0 bases, with 17 bases between. Germline V CDR1 and CDR2: MGHRA, YSYEKL. In DNA form, the CDR3 reads TGCGCCAGCAGCCAATCTTTAGGGTTTGCCATCTCTGGGGCCAACGTCCTGACTTTC. It codes for CASSQSLGFAISGANVLTF.

This clone showed up just once. This sequence joins TRBV21-1 and TRBJ2-3; TRBD1, as called in the table, went unchecked against the DNA. TRBV21-1 is tagged as a pseudogene. This CDR3 is built from 15 residues. The CDR3 DNA reads as TGTGCCAGCAGCCTCCAGGGAATCCTCACAGATACGCAGTATTTT. Protein: CASSLQGILTDTQYF.

The rearrangement joins TRBV10-3 to TRBJ2-5; 12 bases are a match to TRBD2. The trim removed 6 bases at V and 4 bases at J, leaving 6 bases unmatched. CDR1 is ENHRY, CDR2 SYGVKD, per germline. The CDR3 length is 15 residues. The CDR3 loop reads CAISPTSGSGETQYF. In DNA form, the CDR3 reads TGTGCCATCAGCCCGACTAGCGGGAGTGGAGAGACCCAGTACTTC.

The chain carries TRBV11-2 and TRBJ2-3, with unresolved D. This CDR3 spans 13 amino acids. CDR1 is SGHAT and CDR2 is FQNNGV in the germline V gene. V was trimmed by 5 bases and J by 7 bases, leaving 13 bases between them. The CDR3 is CASSPVSVNTQYF. The CDR3 DNA reads TGTGCCAGCAGCCCCGTGAGTGTAAATACGCAGTATTTT.

This chain joins TRBV7-3 and TRBJ1-5; no reliable D call. This CDR3 comprises 17 residues. V was cut by 1 base and J by 0 bases, with 13 bases left in between. CDR1 and CDR2 from the germline V gene are SGHTA and FQGTGA. The CDR3 sequence is CASSLRWIKYSNQPQHF. In DNA, the CDR3 is TGTGCCAGCAGCTTAAGATGGATTAAATATAGCAATCAGCCCCAGCATTTT.

This chain uses TRBV28 with TRBJ1-2, with 7 bases lining up with TRBD1. This CDR3 has 15 residues. Germline values: CDR1 MDHEN, CDR2 SYDVKM. The V gene end was trimmed by 6 bases and the J gene end by 2 bases; junction bases not matched to a gene: 9. The CDR3, as DNA: TGTGCCAGCAGCCCCGGGACAGCCCCCAACTATGGCTACACCTTC. Its protein is CASSPGTAPNYGYTF.